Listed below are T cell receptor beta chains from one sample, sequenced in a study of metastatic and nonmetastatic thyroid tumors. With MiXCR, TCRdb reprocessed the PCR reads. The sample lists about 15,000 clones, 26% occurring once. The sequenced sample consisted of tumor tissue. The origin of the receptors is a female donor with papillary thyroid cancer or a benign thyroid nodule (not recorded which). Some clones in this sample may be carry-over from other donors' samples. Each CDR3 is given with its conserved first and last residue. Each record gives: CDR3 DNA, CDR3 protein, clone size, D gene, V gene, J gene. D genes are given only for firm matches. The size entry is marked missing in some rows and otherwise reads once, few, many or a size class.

TGTGCCAGCAGCCCTTACCCCGGGACAGATAATCAGCCCCAGCATTTT	CASSPYPGTDNQPQHF	medium-sized	TRBD1	TRBV11-2	TRBJ1-5
TGTGCCAGCAGCTCACAGGGTAAGGCTGAAGCTTTCTTT	CASSSQGKAEAFF	few	-	TRBV4-2	TRBJ1-1
TGTGCTAGTGTTTCCAATGACAGGCTCCCCTACCAGCAGTACTTC	CASVSNDRLPYQQYF	-	-	TRBV12-5	TRBJ2-7
TGTGCCAGCACTTCTCGGACTAGCGGGGGCTACGAGCAGTACTTC	CASTSRTSGGYEQYF	-	TRBD2	TRBV28	TRBJ2-7
TGCAGTGCTAGTTCACAGCGGGAGGGATACGAGCAGTACTTC	CSASSQREGYEQYF	-	TRBD2	TRBV20-1	TRBJ2-7
TGTGCCAGCAGTGATATGGGACTAGCGTTAGTGGGCACAGATACGCAGTATTTT	CASSDMGLALVGTDTQYF	-	TRBD2	TRBV25-1	TRBJ2-3
TGCAGTGCCCCGGGACAGGGGGAAAACACCATATATTTT	CSAPGQGENTIYF	many	TRBD1	TRBV20-1	TRBJ1-3
TGTGCCAGCAGTGGATACGATGGAACAGATACGCAGTATTTT	CASSGYDGTDTQYF	-	-	TRBV6-1	TRBJ2-3
TGTGCCAGCAGCTTAGCCGGACCTACCTACGAGCATTACTTC	CASSLAGPTYEHYF	-	-	TRBV7-6	TRBJ2-7
TGCGCCAGCAGCTTGGCTTGGGGACAAAACTACGAGCAGTACTTC	CASSLAWGQNYEQYF	-	-	TRBV5-1	TRBJ2-7
TGTGTCAGTAGTATGAAAAGCAATAAGCCCAAGCATTTT	CVSSMKSNKPKHF	-	-	TRBV19	TRBJ1-5
TGCAGTGCTAGAGATGTAAGGGGGCGCGAGACCCAGTACTTC	CSARDVRGRETQYF	many	TRBD1	TRBV20-1	TRBJ2-5
TGTGCCAGCAGGGAGCAGCGTTCCCGCACAGATACGCAGTATTTT	CASREQRSRTDTQYF	few	-	TRBV6-1	TRBJ2-3
TGTGCCAGCAGCCAGGGGACAGGGGGAGAGACCCAGTACTTC	CASSQGTGGETQYF	many	TRBD1	TRBV3-1	TRBJ2-5
TGTGCCAGCAGCGTAGCCCCCCCAGCTAGCGGCACAGATACGCAGTATTTT	CASSVAPPASGTDTQYF	many	-	TRBV9	TRBJ2-3
TGTGCCAGCAGTATGAGGAGCGGGTACAATGAGCAGTTCTTC	CASSMRSGYNEQFF	many	-	TRBV11-2	TRBJ2-1
TGCAGTGCTATTGCTCGGGACTTCCACTCCTACGAGCAGTACTTC	CSAIARDFHSYEQYF	medium-sized	-	TRBV20-1	TRBJ2-7
TGTGCCAGTGTATACCGGGACAGGGGGACCAGCGAGCAGTACTTC	CASVYRDRGTSEQYF	-	TRBD1	TRBV28	TRBJ2-7
TGTGCCAGCAGCAGCGACCCCACTAATACGCAGTATTTT	CASSSDPTNTQYF	many	-	TRBV7-3	TRBJ2-3
TGTGCCAGCAGCGATCGGGACAGGGGCTCTTACAATGAGCAGTTCTTC	CASSDRDRGSYNEQFF	-	TRBD1	TRBV11-2	TRBJ2-1
TGTGCCAGCAATCAAGGCACGGGGGGCAGCACCGGGGAGCTGTTTTTT	CASNQGTGGSTGELFF	few	-	TRBV7-6	TRBJ2-2
TGTGCCAGCAGCTTAGGCCTAACCCGGACAGCCCAAGAGACCCAGTACTTC	CASSLGLTRTAQETQYF	-	-	TRBV11-3	TRBJ2-5